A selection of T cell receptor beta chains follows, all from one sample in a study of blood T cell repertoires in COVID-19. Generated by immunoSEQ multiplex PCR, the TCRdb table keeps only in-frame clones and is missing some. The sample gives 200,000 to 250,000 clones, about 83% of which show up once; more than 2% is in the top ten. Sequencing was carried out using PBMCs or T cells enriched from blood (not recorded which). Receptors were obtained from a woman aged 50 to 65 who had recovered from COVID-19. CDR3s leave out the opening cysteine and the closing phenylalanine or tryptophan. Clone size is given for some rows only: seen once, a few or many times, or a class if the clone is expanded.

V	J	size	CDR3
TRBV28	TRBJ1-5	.	ASSFTGGGQPQH
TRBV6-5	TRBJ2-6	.	ASNPSGNGANVLT
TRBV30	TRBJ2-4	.	AWMASGGGRNIQY
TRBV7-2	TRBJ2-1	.	ASSLAPSGGNNEQF
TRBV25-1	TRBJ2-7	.	ASSARKRDDIHEQY
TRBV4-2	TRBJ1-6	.	ASSQGGQGRNSPLH
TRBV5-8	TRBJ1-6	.	ASSLQYSPDSPLH
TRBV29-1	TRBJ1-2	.	SVEYGPNYGYT
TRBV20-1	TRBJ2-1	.	SASRTGSYEQF
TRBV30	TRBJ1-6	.	AWTQDRKAPLH
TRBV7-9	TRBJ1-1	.	ASSPPENTEAF
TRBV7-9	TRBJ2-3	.	AILPVRREGQSFRDTQY
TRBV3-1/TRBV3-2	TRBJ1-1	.	ASSQDEGEHTEAF
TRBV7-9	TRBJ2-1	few	AFGRDRGNEQF
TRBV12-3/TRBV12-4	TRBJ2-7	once	ASSLYKQY
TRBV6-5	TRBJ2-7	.	ASRDPGQGNYEQY
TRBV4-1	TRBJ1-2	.	ASSQTGTGVTGYT